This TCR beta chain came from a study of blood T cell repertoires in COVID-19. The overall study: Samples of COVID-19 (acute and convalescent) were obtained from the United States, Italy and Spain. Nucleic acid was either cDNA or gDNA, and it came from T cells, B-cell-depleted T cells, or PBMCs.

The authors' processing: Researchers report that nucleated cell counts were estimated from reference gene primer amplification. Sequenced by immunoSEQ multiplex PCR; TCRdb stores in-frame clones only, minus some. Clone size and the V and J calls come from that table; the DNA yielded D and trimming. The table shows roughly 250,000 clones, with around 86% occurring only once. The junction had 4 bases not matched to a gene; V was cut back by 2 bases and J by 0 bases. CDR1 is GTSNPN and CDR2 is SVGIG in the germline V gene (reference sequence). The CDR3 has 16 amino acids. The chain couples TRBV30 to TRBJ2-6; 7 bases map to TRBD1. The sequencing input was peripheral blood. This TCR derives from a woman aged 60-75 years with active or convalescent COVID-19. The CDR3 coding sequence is TGTGCCTGGAGTCGACAGGGAATCTCTGGGGCCAACGTCCTGACTTTC. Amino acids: CAWSRQGISGANVLTF.